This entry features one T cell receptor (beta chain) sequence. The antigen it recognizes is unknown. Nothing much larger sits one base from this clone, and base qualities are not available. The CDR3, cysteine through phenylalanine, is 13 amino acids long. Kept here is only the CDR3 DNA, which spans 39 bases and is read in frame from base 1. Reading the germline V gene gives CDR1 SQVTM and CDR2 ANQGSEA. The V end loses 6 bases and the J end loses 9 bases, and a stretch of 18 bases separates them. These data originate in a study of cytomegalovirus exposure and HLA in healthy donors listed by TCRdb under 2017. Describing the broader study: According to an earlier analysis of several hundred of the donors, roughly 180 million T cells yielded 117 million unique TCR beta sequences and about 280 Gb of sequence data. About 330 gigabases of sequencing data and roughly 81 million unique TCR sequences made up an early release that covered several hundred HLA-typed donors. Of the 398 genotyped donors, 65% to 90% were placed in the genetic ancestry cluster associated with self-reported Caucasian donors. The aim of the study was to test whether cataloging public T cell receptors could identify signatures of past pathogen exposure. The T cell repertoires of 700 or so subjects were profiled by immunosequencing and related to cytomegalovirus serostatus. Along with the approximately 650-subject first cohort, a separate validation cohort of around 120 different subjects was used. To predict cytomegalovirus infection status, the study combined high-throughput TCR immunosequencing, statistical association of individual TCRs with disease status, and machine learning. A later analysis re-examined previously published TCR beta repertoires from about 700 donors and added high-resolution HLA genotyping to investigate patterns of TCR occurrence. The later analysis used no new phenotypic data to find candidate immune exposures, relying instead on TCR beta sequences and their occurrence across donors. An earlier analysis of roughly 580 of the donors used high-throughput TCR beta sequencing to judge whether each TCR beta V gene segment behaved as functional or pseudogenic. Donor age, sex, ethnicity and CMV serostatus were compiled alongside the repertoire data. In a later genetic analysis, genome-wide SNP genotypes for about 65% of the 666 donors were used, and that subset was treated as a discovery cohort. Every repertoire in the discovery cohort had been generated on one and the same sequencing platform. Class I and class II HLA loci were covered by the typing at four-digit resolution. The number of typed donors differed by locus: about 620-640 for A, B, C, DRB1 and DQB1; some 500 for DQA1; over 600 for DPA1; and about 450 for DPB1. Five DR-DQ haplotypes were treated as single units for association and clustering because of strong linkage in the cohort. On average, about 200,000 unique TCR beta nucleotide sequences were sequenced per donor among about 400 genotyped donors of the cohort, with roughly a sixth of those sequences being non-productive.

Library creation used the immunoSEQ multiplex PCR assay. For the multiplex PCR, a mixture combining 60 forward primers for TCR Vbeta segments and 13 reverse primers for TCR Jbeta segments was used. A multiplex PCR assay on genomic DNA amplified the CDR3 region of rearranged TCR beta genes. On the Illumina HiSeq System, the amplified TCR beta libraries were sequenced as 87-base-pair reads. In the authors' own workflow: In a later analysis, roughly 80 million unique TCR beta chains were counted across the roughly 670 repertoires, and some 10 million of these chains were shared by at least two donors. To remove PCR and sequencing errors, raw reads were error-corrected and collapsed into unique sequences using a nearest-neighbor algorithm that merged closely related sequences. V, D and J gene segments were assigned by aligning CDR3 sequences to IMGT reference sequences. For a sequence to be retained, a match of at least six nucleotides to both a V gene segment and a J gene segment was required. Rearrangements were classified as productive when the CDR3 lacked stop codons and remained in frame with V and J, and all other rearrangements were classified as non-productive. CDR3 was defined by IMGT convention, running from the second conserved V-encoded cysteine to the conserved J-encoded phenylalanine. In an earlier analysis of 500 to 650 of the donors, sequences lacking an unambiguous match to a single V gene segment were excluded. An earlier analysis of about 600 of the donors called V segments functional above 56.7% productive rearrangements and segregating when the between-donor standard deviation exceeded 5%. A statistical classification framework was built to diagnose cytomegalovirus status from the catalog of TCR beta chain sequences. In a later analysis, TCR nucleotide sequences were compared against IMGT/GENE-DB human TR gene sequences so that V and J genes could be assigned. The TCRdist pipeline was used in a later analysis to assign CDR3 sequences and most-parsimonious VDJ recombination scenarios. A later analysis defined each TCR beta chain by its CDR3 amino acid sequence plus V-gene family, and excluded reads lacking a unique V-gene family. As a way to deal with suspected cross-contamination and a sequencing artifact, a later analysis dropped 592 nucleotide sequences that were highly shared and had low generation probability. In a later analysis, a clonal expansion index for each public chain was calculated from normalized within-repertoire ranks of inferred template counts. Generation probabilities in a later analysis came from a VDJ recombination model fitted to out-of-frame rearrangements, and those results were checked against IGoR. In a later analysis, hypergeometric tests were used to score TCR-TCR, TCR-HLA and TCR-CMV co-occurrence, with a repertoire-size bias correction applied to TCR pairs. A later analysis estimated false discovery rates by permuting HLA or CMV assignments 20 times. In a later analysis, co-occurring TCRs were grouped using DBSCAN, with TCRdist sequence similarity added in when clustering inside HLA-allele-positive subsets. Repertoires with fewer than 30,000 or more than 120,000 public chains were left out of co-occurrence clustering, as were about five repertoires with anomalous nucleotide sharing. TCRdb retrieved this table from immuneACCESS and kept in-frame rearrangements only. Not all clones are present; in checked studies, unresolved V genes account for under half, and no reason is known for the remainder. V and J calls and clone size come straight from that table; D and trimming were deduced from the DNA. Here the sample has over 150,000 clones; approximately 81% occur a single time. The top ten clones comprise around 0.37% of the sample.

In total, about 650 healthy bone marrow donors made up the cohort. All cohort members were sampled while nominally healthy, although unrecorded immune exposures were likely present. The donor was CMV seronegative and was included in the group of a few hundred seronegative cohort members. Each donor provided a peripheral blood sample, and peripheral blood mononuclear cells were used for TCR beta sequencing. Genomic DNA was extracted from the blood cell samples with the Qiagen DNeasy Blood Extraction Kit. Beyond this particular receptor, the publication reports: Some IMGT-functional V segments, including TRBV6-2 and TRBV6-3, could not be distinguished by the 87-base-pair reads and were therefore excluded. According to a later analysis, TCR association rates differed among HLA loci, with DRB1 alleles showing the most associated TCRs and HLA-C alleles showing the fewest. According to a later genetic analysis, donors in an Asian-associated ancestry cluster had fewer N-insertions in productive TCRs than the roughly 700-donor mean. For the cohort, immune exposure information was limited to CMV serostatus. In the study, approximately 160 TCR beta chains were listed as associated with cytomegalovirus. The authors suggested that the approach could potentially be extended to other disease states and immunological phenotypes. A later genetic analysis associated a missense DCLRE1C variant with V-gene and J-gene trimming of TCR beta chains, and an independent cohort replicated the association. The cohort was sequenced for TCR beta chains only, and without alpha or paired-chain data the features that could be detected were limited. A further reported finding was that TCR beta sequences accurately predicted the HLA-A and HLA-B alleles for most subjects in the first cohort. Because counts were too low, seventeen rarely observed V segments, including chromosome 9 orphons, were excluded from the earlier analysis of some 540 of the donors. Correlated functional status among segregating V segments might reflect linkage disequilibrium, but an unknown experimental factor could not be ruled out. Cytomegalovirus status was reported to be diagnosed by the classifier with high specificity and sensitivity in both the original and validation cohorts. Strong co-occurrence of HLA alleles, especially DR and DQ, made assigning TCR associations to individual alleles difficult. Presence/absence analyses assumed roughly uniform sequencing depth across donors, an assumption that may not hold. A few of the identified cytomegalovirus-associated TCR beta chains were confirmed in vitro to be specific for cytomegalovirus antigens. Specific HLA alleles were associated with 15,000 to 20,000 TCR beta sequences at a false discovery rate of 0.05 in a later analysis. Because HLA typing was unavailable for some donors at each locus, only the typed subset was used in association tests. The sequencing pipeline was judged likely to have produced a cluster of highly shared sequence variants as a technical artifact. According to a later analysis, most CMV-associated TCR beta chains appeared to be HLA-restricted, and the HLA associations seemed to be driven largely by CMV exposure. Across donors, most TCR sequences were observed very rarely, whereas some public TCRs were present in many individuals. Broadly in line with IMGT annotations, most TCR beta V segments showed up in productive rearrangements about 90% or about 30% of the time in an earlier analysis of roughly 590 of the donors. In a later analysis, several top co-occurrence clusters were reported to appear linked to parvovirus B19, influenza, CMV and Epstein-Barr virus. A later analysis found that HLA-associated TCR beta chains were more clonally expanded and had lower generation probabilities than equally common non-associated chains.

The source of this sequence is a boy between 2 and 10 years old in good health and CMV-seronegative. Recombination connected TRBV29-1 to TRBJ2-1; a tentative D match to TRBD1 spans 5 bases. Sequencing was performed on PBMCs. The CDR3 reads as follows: CSVVKTGNSEQFF. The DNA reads TGCAGCGTCGTCAAAACAGGTAATAGTGAGCAGTTCTTC.